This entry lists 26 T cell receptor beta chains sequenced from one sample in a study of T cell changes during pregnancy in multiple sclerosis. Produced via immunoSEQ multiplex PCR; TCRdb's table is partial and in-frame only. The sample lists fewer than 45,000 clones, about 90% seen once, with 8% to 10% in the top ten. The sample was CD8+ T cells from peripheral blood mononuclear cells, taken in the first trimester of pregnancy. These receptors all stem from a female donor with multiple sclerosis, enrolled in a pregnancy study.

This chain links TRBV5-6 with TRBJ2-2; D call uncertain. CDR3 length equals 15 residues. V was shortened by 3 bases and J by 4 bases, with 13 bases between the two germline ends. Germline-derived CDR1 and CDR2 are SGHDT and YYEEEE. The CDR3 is CASSSLAGSTGELFF. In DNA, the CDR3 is TGTGCCAGCAGCTCTCTGGCCGGGTCCACCGGGGAGCTGTTTTTT.

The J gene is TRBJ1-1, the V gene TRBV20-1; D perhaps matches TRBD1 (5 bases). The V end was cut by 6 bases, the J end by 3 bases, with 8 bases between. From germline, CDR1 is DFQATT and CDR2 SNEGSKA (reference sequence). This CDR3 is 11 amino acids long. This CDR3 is CSASRDTEAFF. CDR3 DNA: TGCAGTGCAAGCAGGGACACTGAAGCTTTCTTT.

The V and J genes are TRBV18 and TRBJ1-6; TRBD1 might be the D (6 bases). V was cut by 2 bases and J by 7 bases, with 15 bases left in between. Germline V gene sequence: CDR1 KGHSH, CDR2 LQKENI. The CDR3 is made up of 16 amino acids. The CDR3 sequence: CASSPEIGTPNSPLHF. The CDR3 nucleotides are TGTGCCAGCTCACCAGAGATCGGGACACCGAATTCACCCCTCCACTTT. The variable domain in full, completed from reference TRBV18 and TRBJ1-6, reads NAGVMQNPRHLVRRRGQEARLRCSPMKGHSHVYWYRQLPEEGLKFMVYLQKENIIDESGMPKERFSAEFPKEGPSILRIQQVVRGDSAAYFCASSPEIGTPNSPLHFGNGTRLTVT.

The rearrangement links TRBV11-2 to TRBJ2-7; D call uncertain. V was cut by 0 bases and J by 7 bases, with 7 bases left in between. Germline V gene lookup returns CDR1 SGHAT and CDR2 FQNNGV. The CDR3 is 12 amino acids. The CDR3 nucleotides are TGTGCCAGCAGCTTAGATGGCGGAGAGCAGTACTTC. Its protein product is CASSLDGGEQYF.

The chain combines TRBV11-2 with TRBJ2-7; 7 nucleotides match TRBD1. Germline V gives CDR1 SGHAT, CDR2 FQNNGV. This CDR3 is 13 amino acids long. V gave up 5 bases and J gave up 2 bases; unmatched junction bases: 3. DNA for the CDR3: TGTGCCAGCAGCCGACAGGGTCCCTACGAGCAGTACTTC. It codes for CASSRQGPYEQYF.

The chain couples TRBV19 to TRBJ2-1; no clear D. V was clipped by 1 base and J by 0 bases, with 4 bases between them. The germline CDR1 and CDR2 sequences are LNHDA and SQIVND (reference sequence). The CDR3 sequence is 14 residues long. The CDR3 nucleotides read TGTGCCAGTAGTATAGGTAACTCCTACAATGAGCAGTTCTTC. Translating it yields CASSIGNSYNEQFF.

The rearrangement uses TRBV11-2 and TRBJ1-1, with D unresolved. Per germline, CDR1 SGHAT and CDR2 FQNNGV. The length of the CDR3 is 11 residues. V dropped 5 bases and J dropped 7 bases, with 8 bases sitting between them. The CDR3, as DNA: TGTGCCAGCAGCCCTAACCTTGAAGCTTTCTTT. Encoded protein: CASSPNLEAFF.

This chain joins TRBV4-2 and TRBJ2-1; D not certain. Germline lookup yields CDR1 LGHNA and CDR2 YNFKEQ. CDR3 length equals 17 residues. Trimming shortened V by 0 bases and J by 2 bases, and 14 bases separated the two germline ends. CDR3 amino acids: CASSQEFGVLAYNEQFF. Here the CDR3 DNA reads TGTGCCAGCAGCCAAGAATTCGGAGTCTTGGCCTACAATGAGCAGTTCTTC.

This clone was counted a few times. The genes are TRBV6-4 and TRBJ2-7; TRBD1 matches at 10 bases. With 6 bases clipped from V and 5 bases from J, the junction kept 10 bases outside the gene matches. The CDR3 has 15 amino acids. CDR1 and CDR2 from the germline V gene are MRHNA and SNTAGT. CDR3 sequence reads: CASSRGTGVPNEQYF. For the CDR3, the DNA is TGTGCCAGCAGCCGAGGGACAGGGGTGCCGAACGAGCAGTACTTC.

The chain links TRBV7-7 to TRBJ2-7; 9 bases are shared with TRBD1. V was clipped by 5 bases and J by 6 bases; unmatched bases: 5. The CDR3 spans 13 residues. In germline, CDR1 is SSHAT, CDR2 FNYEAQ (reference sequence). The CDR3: CASSPGTGTEQYF. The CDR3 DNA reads TGTGCCAGCAGCCCCGGGACAGGGACCGAGCAGTACTTC.

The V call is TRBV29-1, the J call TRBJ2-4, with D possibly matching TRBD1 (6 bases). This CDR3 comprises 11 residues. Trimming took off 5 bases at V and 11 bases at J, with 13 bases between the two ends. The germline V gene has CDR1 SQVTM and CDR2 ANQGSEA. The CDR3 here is CSVLQGLFQYF. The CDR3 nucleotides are TGCAGCGTTTTACAGGGTTTGTTTCAGTACTTC.

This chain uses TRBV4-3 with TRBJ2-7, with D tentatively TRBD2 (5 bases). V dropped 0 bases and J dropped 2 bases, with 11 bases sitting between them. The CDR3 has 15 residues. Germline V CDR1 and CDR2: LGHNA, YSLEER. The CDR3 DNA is TGCGCCAGCAGCCAAGAAAGGGAACTAGCCTACGAGCAGTACTTC. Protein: CASSQERELAYEQYF.

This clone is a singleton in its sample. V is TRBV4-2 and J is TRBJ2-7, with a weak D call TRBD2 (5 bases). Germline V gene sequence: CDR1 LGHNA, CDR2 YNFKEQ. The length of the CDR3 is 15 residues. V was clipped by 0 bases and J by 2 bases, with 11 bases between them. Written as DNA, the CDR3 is TGTGCCAGCAGCCAAGATCGGCCGGGGACCTACGAGCAGTACTTC. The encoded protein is CASSQDRPGTYEQYF.

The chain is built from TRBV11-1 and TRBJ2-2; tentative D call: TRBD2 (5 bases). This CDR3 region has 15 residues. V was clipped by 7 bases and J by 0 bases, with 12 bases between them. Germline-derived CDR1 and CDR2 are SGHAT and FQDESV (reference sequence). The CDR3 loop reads CASTLAGTNTGELFF. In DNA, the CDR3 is TGTGCCAGCACTCTCGCCGGGACGAACACCGGGGAGCTGTTTTTT.

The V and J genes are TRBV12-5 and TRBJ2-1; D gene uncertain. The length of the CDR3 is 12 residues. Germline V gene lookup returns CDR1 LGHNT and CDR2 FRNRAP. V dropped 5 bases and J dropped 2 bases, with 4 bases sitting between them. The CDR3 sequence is CASGPPYNEQFF. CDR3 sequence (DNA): TGTGCTAGTGGTCCTCCCTACAATGAGCAGTTCTTC.

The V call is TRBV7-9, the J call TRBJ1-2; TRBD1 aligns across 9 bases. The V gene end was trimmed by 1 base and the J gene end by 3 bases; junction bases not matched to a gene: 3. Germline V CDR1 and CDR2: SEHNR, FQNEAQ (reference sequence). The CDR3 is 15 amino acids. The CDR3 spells CASSLEGTGYYGYTF. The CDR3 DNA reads TGTGCCAGCAGCTTAGAAGGGACAGGGTACTATGGCTACACCTTC. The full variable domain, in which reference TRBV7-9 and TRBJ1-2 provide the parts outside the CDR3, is DTGVSQNPRHKITKRGQNVTFRCDPISEHNRLYWYRQTLGQGPEFLTYFQNEAQLEKSRLLSDRFSAERPKGSFSTLEIQRTEQGDSAMYLCASSLEGTGYYGYTFGSGTRLTVV.

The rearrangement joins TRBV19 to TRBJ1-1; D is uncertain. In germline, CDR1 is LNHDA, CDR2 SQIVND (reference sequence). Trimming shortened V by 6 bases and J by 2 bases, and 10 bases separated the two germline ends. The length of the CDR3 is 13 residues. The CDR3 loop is CASSLRYNTEAFF. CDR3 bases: TGTGCCAGTAGCCTCAGGTACAACACTGAAGCTTTCTTT.

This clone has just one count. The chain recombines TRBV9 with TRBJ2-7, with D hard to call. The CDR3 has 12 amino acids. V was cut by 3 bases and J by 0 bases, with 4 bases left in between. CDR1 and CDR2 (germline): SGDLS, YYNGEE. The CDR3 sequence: CASSGSSYEQYF. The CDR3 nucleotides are TGTGCCAGCAGCGGGAGCTCCTACGAGCAGTACTTC.

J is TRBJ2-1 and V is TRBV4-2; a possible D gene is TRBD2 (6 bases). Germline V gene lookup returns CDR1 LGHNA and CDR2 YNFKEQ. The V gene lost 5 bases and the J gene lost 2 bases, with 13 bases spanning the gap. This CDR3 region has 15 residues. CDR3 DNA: TGTGCCAGCAGCGAAGTAGCGGCGACCTACAATGAGCAGTTCTTC. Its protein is CASSEVAATYNEQFF.

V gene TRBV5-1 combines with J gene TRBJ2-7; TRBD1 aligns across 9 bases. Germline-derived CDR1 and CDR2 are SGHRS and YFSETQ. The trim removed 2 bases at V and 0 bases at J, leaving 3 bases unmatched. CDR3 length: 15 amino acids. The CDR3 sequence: CASSLGTGSSYEQYF. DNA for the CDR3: TGCGCCAGCAGCTTAGGGACAGGGAGCTCCTACGAGCAGTACTTC.

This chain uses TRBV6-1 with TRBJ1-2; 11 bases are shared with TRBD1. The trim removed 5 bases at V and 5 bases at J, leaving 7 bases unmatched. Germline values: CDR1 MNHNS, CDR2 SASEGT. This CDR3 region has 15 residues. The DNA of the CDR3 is TGTGCCAGCAGTACCAGGACAGGGGGCCTTTATGGCTACACCTTC. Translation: CASSTRTGGLYGYTF.

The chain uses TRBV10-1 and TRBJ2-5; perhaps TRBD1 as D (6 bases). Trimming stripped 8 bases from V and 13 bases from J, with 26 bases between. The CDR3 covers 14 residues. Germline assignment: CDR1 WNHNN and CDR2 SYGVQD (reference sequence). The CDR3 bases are TGCGCCAGCCCCGCCGGGACACGGCGCGTACTCCCGTACTTC. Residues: CASPAGTRRVLPYF.

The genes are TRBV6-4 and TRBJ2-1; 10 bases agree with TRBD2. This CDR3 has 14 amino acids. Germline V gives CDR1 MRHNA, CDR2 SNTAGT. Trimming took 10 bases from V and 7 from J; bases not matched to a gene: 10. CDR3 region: CATSGTSEINEQFF. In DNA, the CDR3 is TGTGCCACATCCGGGACTAGCGAGATAAATGAGCAGTTCTTC.

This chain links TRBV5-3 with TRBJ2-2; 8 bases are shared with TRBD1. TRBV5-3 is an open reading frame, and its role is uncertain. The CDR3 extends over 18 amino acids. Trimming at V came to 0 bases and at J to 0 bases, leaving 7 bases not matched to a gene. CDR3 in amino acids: CARSLAKTGETNTGELFF. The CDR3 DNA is TGTGCCAGAAGCTTGGCCAAGACAGGGGAAACGAACACCGGGGAGCTGTTTTTT.

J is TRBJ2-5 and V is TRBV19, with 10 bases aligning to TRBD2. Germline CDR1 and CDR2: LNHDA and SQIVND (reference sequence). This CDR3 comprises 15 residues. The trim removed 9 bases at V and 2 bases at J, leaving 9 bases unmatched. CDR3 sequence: CASNPSGGAQETQYF. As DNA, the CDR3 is TGTGCCAGCAACCCCAGCGGGGGGGCTCAAGAGACCCAGTACTTC.

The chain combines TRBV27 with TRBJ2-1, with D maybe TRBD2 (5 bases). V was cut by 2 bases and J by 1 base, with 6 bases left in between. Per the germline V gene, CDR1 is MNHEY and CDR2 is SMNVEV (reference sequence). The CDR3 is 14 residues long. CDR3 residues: CASSLGGSYNEQFF. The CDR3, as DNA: TGTGCCAGCAGTTTAGGAGGATCCTACAATGAGCAGTTCTTC.